The entry below gives a single TCR beta chain sequence along with its context. Its antigen is as yet unknown. These data originate in a study of cytomegalovirus exposure and HLA in healthy donors. Overall study context: The Caucasian-associated ancestry cluster contained about 80% of the 300 to 400 genotyped donors.

This CDR3 contains 13 residues. The germline gives CDR1 ENHRY, CDR2 SYGVKD. V shed 7 bases, J shed 3 bases, and the junction held 2 bases outside the gene matches. With 60 Vbeta and 13 Jbeta primers, the PCR was carried out. Generated by immunoSEQ multiplex PCR, the TCRdb table keeps only in-frame clones and is missing some. In the table there are roughly 190,000 clones, approximately 90% of which are singletons. Notes on the study in general: The HLA-A and HLA-B alleles of most subjects were reportedly predicted accurately from TCR beta sequences. Later genetic work tied a missense DCLRE1C variant to beta-chain V and J trimming.

Sequenced material: PBMCs. V gene TRBV10-3 combines with J gene TRBJ2-2; 7 bases agree with TRBD1. The clonotype was recovered from a boy younger than 10 in good health and CMV-seronegative. The CDR3 nucleotides read TGTGCCATCACGCAGGGGGACACCGGGGAGCTGTTTTTT. Translation: CAITQGDTGELFF.